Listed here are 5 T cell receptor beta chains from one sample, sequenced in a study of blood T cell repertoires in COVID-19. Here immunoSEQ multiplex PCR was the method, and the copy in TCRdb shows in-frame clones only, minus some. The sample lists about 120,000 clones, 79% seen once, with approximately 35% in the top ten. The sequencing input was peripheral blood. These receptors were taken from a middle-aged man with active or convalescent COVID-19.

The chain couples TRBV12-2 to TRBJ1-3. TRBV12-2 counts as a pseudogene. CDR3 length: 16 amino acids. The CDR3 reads CASRGIGRGSGNTIYF. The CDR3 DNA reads TGTGCAAGTCGCGGCATAGGACGGGGCTCTGGAAACACCATATATTTT.

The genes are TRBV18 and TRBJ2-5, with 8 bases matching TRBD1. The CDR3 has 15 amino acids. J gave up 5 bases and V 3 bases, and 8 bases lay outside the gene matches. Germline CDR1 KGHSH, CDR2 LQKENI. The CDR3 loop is CASSPGQGVLETQYF. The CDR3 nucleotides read TGTGCCAGCTCACCCGGACAGGGTGTACTGGAGACCCAGTACTTC.

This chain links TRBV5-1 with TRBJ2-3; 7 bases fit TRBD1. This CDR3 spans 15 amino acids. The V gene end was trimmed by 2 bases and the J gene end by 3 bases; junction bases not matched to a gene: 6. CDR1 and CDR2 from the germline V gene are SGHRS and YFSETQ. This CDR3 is CASSLQGTRTDTQYF. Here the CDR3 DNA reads TGCGCCAGCAGCTTACAGGGGACCCGGACAGATACGCAGTATTTT.

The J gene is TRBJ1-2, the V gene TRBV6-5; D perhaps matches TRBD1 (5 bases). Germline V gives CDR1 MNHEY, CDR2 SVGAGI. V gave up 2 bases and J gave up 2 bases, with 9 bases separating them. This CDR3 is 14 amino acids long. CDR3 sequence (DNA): TGTGCCAGCAGTTACAAAGGGGCAAACTATGGCTACACCTTC. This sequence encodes CASSYKGANYGYTF.

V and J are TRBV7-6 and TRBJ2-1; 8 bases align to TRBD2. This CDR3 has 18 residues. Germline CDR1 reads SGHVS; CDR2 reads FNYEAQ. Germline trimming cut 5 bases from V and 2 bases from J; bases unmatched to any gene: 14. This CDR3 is CASSSPSGGVEAYNEQFF. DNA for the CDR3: TGTGCCAGCAGCAGCCCGTCCGGGGGGGTTGAAGCCTACAATGAGCAGTTCTTC.